The 3 T cell receptor beta chains below all came from one sample that was sequenced in a study of T-cell reconstitution after alpha-beta-depleted transplantation in children. Preparation of the TCRbeta library involved a method that used unique molecular identifiers. TCRdb re-called the PCR reads with MiXCR, one entry per CDR3 protein. Of around 410,000 distinct CDR3 sequences in the sample, 11% were seen once. The material was PBMCs from the stem cell graft donor, obtained from the stem cell graft. The origin of the receptors is a human donor who donated a stem cell graft to a child with acute myeloid leukemia.

This clonotype was observed a handful of times. This chain uses TRBV2 with TRBJ1-6; D gene ambiguous. The V and J ends lost 4 bases and 10 bases respectively, with 5 bases between them. The CDR3 is 11 residues long. Germline V gives CDR1 SNHLY, CDR2 FYNNEI. The CDR3 sequence is CASSGWSPLHF. The CDR3 DNA reads as TGTGCCAGCAGTGGGTGGTCACCCCTCCACTTT.

This chain uses TRBV3-1 with TRBJ2-4, with 7 bases fitting TRBD1. The CDR3 extends over 14 amino acids. Looked up from germline, CDR1 is LGHDT and CDR2 is YNNKEL (reference sequence). The V and J ends lost 1 base and 6 bases, in that order; junction bases with no gene match: 3. CDR3 bases: TGTGCCAGCAGCCAAGTATCAGGGGGAAACATTCAGTACTTC. Its translation is CASSQVSGGNIQYF. Based on the CDR3 plus reference TRBV3-1 and TRBJ2-4, the full variable domain is DTAVSQTPKYLVTQMGNDKSIKCEQNLGHDTMYWYKQDSKKFLKIMFSYNNKELIINETVPNRFSPKSPDKAHLNLHINSLELGDSAVYFCASSQVSGGNIQYFGAGTRLSVL.

The chain combines TRBV9 with TRBJ1-6; D remains unclear. Germline V lookup: CDR1 SGDLS, CDR2 YYNGEE. V was cut by 0 bases and J by 0 bases, with 7 bases left in between. The CDR3 loop spans 16 amino acids. Written as DNA, the CDR3 is TGTGCCAGCAGCGTAGGGCAGAGCTCCTATAATTCACCCCTCCACTTT. Translated: CASSVGQSSYNSPLHF.